This TCR beta chain was documented in a study of T cell responses to AZD1222 COVID-19 vaccine. Study-level points and caveats: It was only after the peak T cell response that any repertoires were sampled. Donors were chiefly white British, with a greater number of females, and clonal diversity was perhaps underestimated.

Comments on this clone: No antigen is known for it.

Clones were read by immunoSEQ multiplex PCR, and TCRdb kept only the in-frame ones, dropping some. The profile shows around 150,000 clones, roughly 90% of them singletons. The CDR3 loop spans 16 amino acids. Trimming cost V 4 bases and J 2 bases; bases outside gene matches: 5. The germline V gene has CDR1 SGHVS and CDR2 FNYEAQ. This receptor was identified in an adult in good health. Sequenced material: peripheral blood, taken on day 0 of AZD1222 vaccination. The rearrangement uses TRBV7-6 and TRBJ2-3; the match to TRBD2 covers 11 bases. CDR3 in amino acids: CASSSLAGVNTDTQYF. For the CDR3, the DNA is TGTGCCAGCAGCTCACTAGCGGGGGTCAACACAGATACGCAGTATTTT.